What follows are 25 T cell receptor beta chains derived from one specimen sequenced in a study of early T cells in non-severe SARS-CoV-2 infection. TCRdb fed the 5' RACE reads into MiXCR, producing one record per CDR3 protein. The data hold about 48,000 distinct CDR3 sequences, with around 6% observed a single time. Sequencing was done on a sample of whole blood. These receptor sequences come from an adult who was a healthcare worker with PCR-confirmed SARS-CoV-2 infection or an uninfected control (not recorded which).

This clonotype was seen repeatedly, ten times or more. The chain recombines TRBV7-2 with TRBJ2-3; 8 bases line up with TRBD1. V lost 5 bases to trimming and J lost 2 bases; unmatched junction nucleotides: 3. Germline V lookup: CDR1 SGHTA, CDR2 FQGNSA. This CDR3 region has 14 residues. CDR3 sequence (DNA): TGTGCCAGCAGCGCGGACAGGGCCACAGATACGCAGTATTTT. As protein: CASSADRATDTQYF. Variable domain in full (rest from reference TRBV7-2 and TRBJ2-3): GAGVSQSPSNKVTEKGKDVELRCDPISGHTALYWYRQSLGQGLEFLIYFQGNSAPDKSGLPSDRFSAERTGGSVSTLTIQRTQQEDSAVYLCASSADRATDTQYFGPGTRLTVL.

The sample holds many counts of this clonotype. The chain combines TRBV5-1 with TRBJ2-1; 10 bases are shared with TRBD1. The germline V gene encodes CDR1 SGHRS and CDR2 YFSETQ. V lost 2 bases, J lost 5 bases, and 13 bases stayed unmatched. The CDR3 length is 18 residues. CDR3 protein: CASSFSVSGTGAHNEQFF. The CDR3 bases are TGCGCCAGCAGCTTTTCCGTTTCCGGGACAGGGGCGCACAATGAGCAGTTCTTC.

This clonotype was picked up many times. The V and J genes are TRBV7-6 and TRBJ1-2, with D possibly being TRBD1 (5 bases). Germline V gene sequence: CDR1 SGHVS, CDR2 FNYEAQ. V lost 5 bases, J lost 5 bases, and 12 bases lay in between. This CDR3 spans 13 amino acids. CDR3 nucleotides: TGTGCCAGCAGCCTGGCAGGGAGTTATGGCTACACCTTC. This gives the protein CASSLAGSYGYTF.

DNA of the CDR3: TGTGCCAGCAGCGATCGTGGCAATGAGCAGTTCTTC. Its translation is CASSDRGNEQFF. This chain joins TRBV9 and TRBJ2-1; D remains unclear. The V end was cut by 3 bases, the J end by 6 bases, with 7 bases between. Germline lookup yields CDR1 SGDLS and CDR2 YYNGEE. This CDR3 is built from 12 residues.

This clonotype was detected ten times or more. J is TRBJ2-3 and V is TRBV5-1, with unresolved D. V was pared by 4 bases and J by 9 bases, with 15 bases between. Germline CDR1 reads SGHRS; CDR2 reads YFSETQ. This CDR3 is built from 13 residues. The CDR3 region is CASSKLQAATQYF. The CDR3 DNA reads TGCGCCAGCAGCAAACTGCAGGCCGCGACGCAGTATTTT.

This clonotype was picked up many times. DNA for the CDR3: TGTGCCAGCAGCTTATACAGGGGAAATCAGCCCCAGCATTTT. Encoded protein: CASSLYRGNQPQHF. This sequence joins TRBV7-2 and TRBJ1-5; TRBD1 matches at 7 bases. This CDR3 has 14 amino acids. Germline V gives CDR1 SGHTA, CDR2 FQGNSA. Trimming took 2 bases from V and 4 from J; bases not matched to a gene: 2.

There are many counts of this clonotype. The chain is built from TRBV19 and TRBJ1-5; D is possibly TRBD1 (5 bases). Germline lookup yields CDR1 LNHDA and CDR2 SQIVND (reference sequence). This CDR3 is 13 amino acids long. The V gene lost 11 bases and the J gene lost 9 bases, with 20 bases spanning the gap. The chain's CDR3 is CAVQGWPSGPQHF. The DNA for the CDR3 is TGTGCCGTTCAGGGATGGCCCAGCGGGCCCCAGCATTTT.

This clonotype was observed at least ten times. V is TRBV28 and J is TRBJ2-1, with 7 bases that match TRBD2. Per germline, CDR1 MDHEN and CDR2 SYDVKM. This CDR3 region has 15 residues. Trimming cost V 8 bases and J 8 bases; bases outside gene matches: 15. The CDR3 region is CASGLWSFAGDEQFF. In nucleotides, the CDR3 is TGTGCCAGCGGCTTGTGGTCATTCGCGGGGGATGAGCAGTTCTTC.

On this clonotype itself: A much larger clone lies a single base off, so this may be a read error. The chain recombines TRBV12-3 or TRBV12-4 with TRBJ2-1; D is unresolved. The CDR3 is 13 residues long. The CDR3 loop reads CTSVSNPYNEQFF. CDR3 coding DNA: TGTACCAGCGTTTCGAACCCTTACAATGAGCAGTTCTTC.

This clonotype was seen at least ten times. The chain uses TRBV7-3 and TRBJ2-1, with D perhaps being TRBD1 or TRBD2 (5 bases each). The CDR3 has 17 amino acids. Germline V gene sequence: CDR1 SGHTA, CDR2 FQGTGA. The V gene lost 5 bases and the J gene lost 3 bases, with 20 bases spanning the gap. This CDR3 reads CASSPTPGDAFYNEQFF. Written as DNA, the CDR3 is TGTGCCAGCAGCCCAACCCCCGGGGACGCCTTCTACAATGAGCAGTTCTTC.

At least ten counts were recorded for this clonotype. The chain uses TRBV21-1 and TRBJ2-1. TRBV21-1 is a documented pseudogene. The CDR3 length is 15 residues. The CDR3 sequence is CASSKATSSYNEQFF. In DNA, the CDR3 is TGTGCCAGCAGCAAAGCTACTAGCTCCTACAATGAGCAGTTCTTC.

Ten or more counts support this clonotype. As DNA, the CDR3 is TGTGCTAGTGGTACTGGACAGGGGGCTAATGAAAAACTGTTTTTT. Protein: CASGTGQGANEKLFF. The V gene is TRBV12-5, the J gene TRBJ1-4; TRBD1 matches 10 bases. Germline CDR1 and CDR2: LGHNT and FRNRAP. The CDR3 runs to 15 residues. Losses at the gene ends were 5 bases for V and 3 bases for J; bases not matched to a gene: 3.

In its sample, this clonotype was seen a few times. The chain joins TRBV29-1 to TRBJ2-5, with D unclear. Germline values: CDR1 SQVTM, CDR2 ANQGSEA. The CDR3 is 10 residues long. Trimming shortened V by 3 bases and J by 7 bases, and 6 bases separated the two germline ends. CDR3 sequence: CSVDGGTQYF. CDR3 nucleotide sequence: TGCAGCGTTGATGGTGGGACCCAGTACTTC.

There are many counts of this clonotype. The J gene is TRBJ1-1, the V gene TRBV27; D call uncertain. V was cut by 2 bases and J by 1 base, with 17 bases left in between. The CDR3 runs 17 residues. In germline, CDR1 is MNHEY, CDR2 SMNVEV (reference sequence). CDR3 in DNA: TGTGCCAGCAGTTTAAGACGTGGCGCGAACAGGAACACTGAAGCTTTCTTT. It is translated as CASSLRRGANRNTEAFF.

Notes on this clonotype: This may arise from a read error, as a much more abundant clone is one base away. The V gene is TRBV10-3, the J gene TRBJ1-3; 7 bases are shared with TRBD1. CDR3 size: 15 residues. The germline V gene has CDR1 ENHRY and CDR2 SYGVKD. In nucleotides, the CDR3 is TGTGCCACGAGTAGACAGGGAACCTCTGGAAACATCATATATTTT. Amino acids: CATSRQGTSGNIIYF.

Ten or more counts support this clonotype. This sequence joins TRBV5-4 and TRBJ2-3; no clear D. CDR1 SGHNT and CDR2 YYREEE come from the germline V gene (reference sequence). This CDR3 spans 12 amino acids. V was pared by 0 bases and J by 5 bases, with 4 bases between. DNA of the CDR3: TGTGCCAGCAGCTTGGGGCTAGATACGCAGTATTTT. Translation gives CASSLGLDTQYF.

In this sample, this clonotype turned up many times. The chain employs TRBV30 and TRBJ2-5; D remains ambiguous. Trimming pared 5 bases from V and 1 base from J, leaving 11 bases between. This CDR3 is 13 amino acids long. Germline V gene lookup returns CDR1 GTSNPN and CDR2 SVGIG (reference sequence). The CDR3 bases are TGTGCCTGGGCGCTAGGTTTCCAAGAGACCCAGTACTTC. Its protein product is CAWALGFQETQYF.

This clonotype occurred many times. In DNA form, the CDR3 reads TGTGCCAGCAGCCGACCTACTTTAACCAGGGGGCTGGAGAATGGCTACACCTTC. This gives the protein CASSRPTLTRGLENGYTF. This chain connects TRBV5-6 to TRBJ1-2, with 8 bases lining up with TRBD1. CDR1 is SGHDT and CDR2 is YYEEEE in the germline V gene. V lost 4 bases, J lost 6 bases, and 20 bases stayed unmatched. The CDR3 loop spans 18 amino acids.

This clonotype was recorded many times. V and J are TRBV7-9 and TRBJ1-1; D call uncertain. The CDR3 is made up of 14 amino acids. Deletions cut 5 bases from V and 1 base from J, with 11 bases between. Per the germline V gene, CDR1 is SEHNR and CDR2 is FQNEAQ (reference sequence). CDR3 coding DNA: TGTGCCAGCAGCGCCAACCTCAAGAACACTGAAGCTTTCTTT. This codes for CASSANLKNTEAFF.

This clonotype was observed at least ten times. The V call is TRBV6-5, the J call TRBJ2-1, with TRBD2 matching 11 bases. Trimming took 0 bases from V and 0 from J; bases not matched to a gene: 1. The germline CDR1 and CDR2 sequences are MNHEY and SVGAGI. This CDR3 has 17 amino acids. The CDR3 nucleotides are TGTGCCAGCAGTTACTCCCTAGCGGGAGGCTCCTACAATGAGCAGTTCTTC. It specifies CASSYSLAGGSYNEQFF.

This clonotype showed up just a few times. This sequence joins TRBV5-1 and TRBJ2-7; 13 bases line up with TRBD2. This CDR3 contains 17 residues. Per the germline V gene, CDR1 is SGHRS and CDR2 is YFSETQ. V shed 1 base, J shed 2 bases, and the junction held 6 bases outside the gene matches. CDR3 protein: CASSLRTSGGGAYEQYF. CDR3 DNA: TGCGCCAGCAGCTTGAGGACTAGCGGGGGAGGCGCCTACGAGCAGTACTTC. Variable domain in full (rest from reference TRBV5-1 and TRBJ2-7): KAGVTQTPRYLIKTRGQQVTLSCSPISGHRSVSWYQQTPGQGLQFLFEYFSETQRNKGNFPGRFSGRQFSNSRSEMNVSTLELGDSALYLCASSLRTSGGGAYEQYFGPGTRLTVT.

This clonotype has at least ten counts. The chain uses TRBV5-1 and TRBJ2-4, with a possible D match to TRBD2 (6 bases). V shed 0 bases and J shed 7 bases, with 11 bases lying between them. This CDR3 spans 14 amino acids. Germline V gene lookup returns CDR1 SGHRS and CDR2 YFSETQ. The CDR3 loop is CASSLEGGRNIQYF. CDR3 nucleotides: TGCGCCAGCAGCTTGGAGGGTGGGAGGAACATTCAGTACTTC.

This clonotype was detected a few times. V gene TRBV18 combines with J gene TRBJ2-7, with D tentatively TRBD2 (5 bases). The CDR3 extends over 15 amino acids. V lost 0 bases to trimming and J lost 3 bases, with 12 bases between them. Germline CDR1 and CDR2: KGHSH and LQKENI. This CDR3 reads CASSPPAGTSYEQYF. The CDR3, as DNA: TGTGCCAGCTCACCACCCGCTGGAACTAGCTACGAGCAGTACTTC. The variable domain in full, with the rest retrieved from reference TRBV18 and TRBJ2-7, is NAGVMQNPRHLVRRRGQEARLRCSPMKGHSHVYWYRQLPEEGLKFMVYLQKENIIDESGMPKERFSAEFPKEGPSILRIQQVVRGDSAAYFCASSPPAGTSYEQYFGPGTRLTVT.

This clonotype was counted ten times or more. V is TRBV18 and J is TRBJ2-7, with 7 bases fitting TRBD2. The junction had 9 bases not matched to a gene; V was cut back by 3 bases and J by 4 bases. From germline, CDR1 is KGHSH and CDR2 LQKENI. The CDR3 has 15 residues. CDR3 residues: CASSPRARGGYEQYF. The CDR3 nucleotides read TGTGCCAGCTCACCTCGAGCCCGGGGAGGGTACGAGCAGTACTTC.

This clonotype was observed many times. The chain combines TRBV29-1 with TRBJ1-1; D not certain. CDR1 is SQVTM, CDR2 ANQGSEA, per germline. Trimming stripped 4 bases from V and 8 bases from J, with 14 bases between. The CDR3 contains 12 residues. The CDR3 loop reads CSVVEGIMEAFF. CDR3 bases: TGCAGCGTTGTGGAAGGGATTATGGAAGCTTTCTTT.